This note documents a single T cell receptor (beta chain) sequence. This clone's antigen is unknown. No base quality values were provided; no much bigger clone lies one nucleotide off. Genomic DNA was extracted with the Qiagen DNeasy kit from unsorted PBMCs and from negatively selected CD4+ and CD8+ fractions. Amplification of TCR beta CDR3 regions was done by immunoSEQ multiplex PCR with primers that anneal to V and J segments. A synthetic immune receptor repertoire was used to minimize amplification bias, and any residual bias was removed computationally once sequencing was done. In the authors' own workflow: Repertoire diversity was quantified as the Shannon entropy index using custom Python scripts. Unsorted, CD4+ and CD8+ repertoires were analyzed separately, except in combined analyses where CD4+ and CD8+ sequences were merged in silico. TCRdb carries this immuneACCESS record with in-frame sequences only. Its versions omit some clonotypes, under half of them owing to an unresolved V gene in the studies checked, with the rest unexplained. From that table come the V and J calls and clone size; the DNA was used to work out D and trimming. In this sample the table shows 45,000 to 60,000 clones, approximately 91% of which occur a single time. The ten largest clones add up to around 5.1% of the sample.

The time point label here, explained by the study, means: newly diagnosed, previously untreated cHL patient sample. PBMCs from patients with newly diagnosed, previously untreated classical Hodgkin lymphoma were sequenced as a comparison group for the relapsed/refractory trial patients. Peripheral blood was collected in 8 mL Vacutainer Cell Preparation Tubes, from which PBMCs were isolated by centrifugation and then cryopreserved. This entry comes from a study of PD-1 blockade in classical Hodgkin lymphoma (dated by TCRdb to about 2020). For context, the study as a whole: The study used CyTOF and TCR beta sequencing to define a peripheral blood immune signature of response to PD-1 blockade in classical Hodgkin lymphoma.

The investigation overall reported the following: Baseline TCR diversity was reported to be lower in newly diagnosed patients than in healthy donors, and even lower in relapsed/refractory patients. The study was limited to a single clinical trial cohort, and causes of repertoire differences, possibly disease activity or prior therapy, remained undefined.

The material sequenced was peripheral blood mononuclear cells (PBMCs). The TCR originated in a human donor with classical Hodgkin lymphoma.

CDR3 loop: CASSQATTGGGRYEQYF. The DNA sequence is given as TGCGCCAGCAGCCAGGCCACTACAGGGGGCGGTAGGTACGAGCAGTACTTC. The sequence is built from TRBV4-1 and TRBJ2-7; 9 of the junction bases match TRBD1. The germline V gene supplies CDR1 MGHRA and CDR2 YSYEKL. The CDR3 runs 17 amino acids, cysteine and phenylalanine included. The CDR3 DNA has 51 bases and is translated from base 1. V is cut back by 3 bases and J by 4 bases, with 13 bases in the junction unmatched.